These 15 T cell receptor beta chains share one sample of origin, sequenced in a study of T cells after posttransplantation cyclophosphamide. Profiled with immunoSEQ multiplex PCR; TCRdb holds only in-frame clones, not every one. The sample has about 36,000 clones, none seen only once; the top ten hold roughly 1.3%. The sequencing input was PBMCs. The receptors originated from a girl between 5 and 17 years old in good health, CMV-negative, and a related stem cell transplant donor.

The sample holds many counts of this clone. The gene calls are TRBV7-9 and TRBJ2-1; TRBD2 matches at 12 bases. Germline V gives CDR1 SEHNR, CDR2 FQNEAQ (reference sequence). CDR3 length: 15 amino acids. The trim removed 3 bases at V and 10 bases at J, leaving 7 bases unmatched. The CDR3 protein is CASSFGLAGGPEQFF. Written as DNA, the CDR3 is TGTGCCAGCAGCTTTGGTCTAGCGGGGGGGCCAGAGCAGTTCTTC.

This sequence joins TRBV30 and TRBJ2-5, with D perhaps matching TRBD1 (6 bases). The CDR3 is made up of 15 amino acids. Trimming removed 0 bases from V and 5 bases from J, with 16 bases in between. CDR1 and CDR2 (germline): GTSNPN, SVGIG (reference sequence). CDR3 sequence reads: CAWSVGQGKIETQYF. CDR3 DNA sequence: TGTGCCTGGAGTGTGGGGCAGGGGAAAATTGAGACCCAGTACTTC.

This clone was seen many times. The V call is TRBV19, the J call TRBJ2-7, with D possibly matching TRBD2 (5 bases). The CDR3 extends over 15 amino acids. Deletions cut 8 bases from V and 2 bases from J, with 19 bases between. CDR1 is LNHDA and CDR2 is SQIVND in the germline V gene (reference sequence). This chain's CDR3 is CASSRGWPGPYEQYF. CDR3 DNA sequence: TGTGCCAGTTCTCGAGGGTGGCCAGGCCCCTACGAGCAGTACTTC. Full variable domain (remainder filled in from reference TRBV19 and TRBJ2-7): DGGITQSPKYLFRKEGQNVTLSCEQNLNHDAMYWYRQDPGQGLRLIYYSQIVNDFQKGDIAEGYSVSREKKESFPLTVTSAQKNPTAFYLCASSRGWPGPYEQYFGPGTRLTVT.

This clone was observed a handful of times. This chain links TRBV9 with TRBJ1-3; D is ambiguous. The CDR3 sequence is 14 residues long. Trimming took 4 bases from V and 4 from J, leaving 12 bases between them. CDR1 is SGDLS and CDR2 is YYNGEE in the germline V gene. CDR3 nucleotides: TGTGCCAGCAGCCCGAGCCAAGCGGGAAACACCATATATTTT. This gives the protein CASSPSQAGNTIYF.

This clone has ten or more counts. This chain links TRBV6-1 with TRBJ2-5; weak D call: TRBD2 (7 bases). CDR1 is MNHNS, CDR2 SASEGT, per germline. Trimming pared 0 bases from V and 3 bases from J, leaving 23 bases between. This CDR3 is 19 amino acids long. The CDR3 sequence: CASSEALRGLGGAEETQYF. The CDR3 DNA sequence: TGTGCCAGCAGTGAAGCGCTTCGGGGCCTTGGGGGGGCTGAAGAGACCCAGTACTTC.

In its sample, this clone was seen a few times. The chain couples TRBV6-1 to TRBJ2-3; TRBD2 matches at 12 bases. The length of the CDR3 is 14 residues. After removal of 11 bases from V and 0 bases from J, the junction contained 3 bases not matched to a gene. CDR1 MNHNS and CDR2 SASEGT come from the germline V gene. The CDR3 DNA reads as TGTGCCGGCGGGACTAGCGGGAGCACAGATACGCAGTATTTT. Translating it yields CAGGTSGSTDTQYF.

This clone was observed at least ten times. J is TRBJ2-7 and V is TRBV6-5; the match to TRBD1 covers 8 bases. In germline, CDR1 is MNHEY, CDR2 SVGAGI. The CDR3 consists of 15 residues. The trim removed 5 bases at V and 4 bases at J, leaving 10 bases unmatched. As DNA, the CDR3 is TGTGCCAGCAGTGGCAGGGGGCGGGAAATTTACGAGCAGTACTTC. Encoded protein: CASSGRGREIYEQYF.

The chain employs TRBV2 and TRBJ1-1, with 9 bases that match TRBD1. Germline V gene lookup returns CDR1 SNHLY and CDR2 FYNNEI. V was pared by 5 bases and J by 3 bases, with 4 bases of the junction left unmatched. The CDR3 extends over 14 amino acids. This CDR3 is CASSRQGVDTEAFF. The DNA of the CDR3 is TGTGCCAGCAGTAGACAGGGGGTCGACACTGAAGCTTTCTTT.

This clone has a count of ten or more. The genes are TRBV27 and TRBJ1-2, with unresolved D. This CDR3 has 10 residues. V lost 8 bases and J lost 8, with 9 bases in between. From germline, CDR1 is MNHEY and CDR2 SMNVEV (reference sequence). The CDR3 loop is CASRIRGYTF. The DNA for the CDR3 is TGTGCCAGCCGCATCCGGGGCTACACCTTC.

This clone was seen at least ten times. The chain carries TRBV6-5 and TRBJ2-2; no firm D call. CDR1 and CDR2 (germline): MNHEY, SVGAGI. There are 16 residues in the CDR3. V was trimmed by 0 bases and J by 2 bases, leaving 10 bases between them. The CDR3 region is CASSYSPVSNTGELFF. CDR3 DNA sequence: TGTGCCAGCAGTTACTCCCCGGTTAGTAACACCGGGGAGCTGTTTTTT.

This clone was recorded at least ten times. This chain links TRBV6-5 with TRBJ1-2; TRBD1 matches 7 bases. Germline V CDR1 and CDR2: MNHEY, SVGAGI. CDR3 length equals 14 residues. V trimming: 10 bases; J trimming: 5 bases; junction bases outside the gene matches: 13. The CDR3 is CATNDRAGSYGYTF. The CDR3 region has the DNA TGTGCCACCAATGACAGGGCGGGTTCATATGGCTACACCTTC.

This clone appeared many times. The chain couples TRBV7-9 to TRBJ2-5, with 8 bases matching TRBD1. Per germline, CDR1 SEHNR and CDR2 FQNEAQ (reference sequence). This CDR3 spans 15 amino acids. V lost 5 bases to trimming and J lost 5 bases; unmatched junction nucleotides: 10. In DNA, the CDR3 is TGTGCCAGCAGCCAAGGGACAGGCACGAGGGAGACCCAGTACTTC. Its protein product is CASSQGTGTRETQYF.

CDR3 in amino acids: CASSIESGGREQYF. DNA for the CDR3: TGTGCCAGCAGCATAGAGTCGGGAGGACGGGAGCAGTACTTC. The genes are TRBV7-2 and TRBJ2-7, with 7 bases matching TRBD2. J gave up 7 bases and V 5 bases, and 11 bases lay outside the gene matches. Germline values: CDR1 SGHTA, CDR2 FQGNSA. The CDR3 is 14 residues long. Looking up the rest from reference TRBV7-2 and TRBJ2-7 gives the full variable domain: GAGVSQSPSNKVTEKGKDVELRCDPISGHTALYWYRQSLGQGLEFLIYFQGNSAPDKSGLPSDRFSAERTGGSVSTLTIQRTQQEDSAVYLCASSIESGGREQYFGPGTRLTVT.

This clone has a handful of counts. CDR3 nucleotide sequence: TGTGCCTGGAGTGATCGGGACTACGAGCAGTACTTC. Amino acid sequence: CAWSDRDYEQYF. The chain couples TRBV30 to TRBJ2-5; possibly TRBD2 for D (5 bases). The end of the DNA is better explained by TRBJ2-7, so the J call may be wrong. Germline V gene lookup returns CDR1 GTSNPN and CDR2 SVGIG (reference sequence). The CDR3 is made up of 12 amino acids.

Many counts were recorded for this clone. J is TRBJ1-1 and V is TRBV11-2; D gene uncertain. CDR1 is SGHAT, CDR2 FQNNGV, per germline. The CDR3 loop spans 13 amino acids. The V end was cut by 5 bases, the J end by 5 bases, with 12 bases between. CDR3 DNA: TGTGCCAGCAGCCCCATGGGGAGGACTGAAGCTTTCTTT. Amino acid sequence: CASSPMGRTEAFF.